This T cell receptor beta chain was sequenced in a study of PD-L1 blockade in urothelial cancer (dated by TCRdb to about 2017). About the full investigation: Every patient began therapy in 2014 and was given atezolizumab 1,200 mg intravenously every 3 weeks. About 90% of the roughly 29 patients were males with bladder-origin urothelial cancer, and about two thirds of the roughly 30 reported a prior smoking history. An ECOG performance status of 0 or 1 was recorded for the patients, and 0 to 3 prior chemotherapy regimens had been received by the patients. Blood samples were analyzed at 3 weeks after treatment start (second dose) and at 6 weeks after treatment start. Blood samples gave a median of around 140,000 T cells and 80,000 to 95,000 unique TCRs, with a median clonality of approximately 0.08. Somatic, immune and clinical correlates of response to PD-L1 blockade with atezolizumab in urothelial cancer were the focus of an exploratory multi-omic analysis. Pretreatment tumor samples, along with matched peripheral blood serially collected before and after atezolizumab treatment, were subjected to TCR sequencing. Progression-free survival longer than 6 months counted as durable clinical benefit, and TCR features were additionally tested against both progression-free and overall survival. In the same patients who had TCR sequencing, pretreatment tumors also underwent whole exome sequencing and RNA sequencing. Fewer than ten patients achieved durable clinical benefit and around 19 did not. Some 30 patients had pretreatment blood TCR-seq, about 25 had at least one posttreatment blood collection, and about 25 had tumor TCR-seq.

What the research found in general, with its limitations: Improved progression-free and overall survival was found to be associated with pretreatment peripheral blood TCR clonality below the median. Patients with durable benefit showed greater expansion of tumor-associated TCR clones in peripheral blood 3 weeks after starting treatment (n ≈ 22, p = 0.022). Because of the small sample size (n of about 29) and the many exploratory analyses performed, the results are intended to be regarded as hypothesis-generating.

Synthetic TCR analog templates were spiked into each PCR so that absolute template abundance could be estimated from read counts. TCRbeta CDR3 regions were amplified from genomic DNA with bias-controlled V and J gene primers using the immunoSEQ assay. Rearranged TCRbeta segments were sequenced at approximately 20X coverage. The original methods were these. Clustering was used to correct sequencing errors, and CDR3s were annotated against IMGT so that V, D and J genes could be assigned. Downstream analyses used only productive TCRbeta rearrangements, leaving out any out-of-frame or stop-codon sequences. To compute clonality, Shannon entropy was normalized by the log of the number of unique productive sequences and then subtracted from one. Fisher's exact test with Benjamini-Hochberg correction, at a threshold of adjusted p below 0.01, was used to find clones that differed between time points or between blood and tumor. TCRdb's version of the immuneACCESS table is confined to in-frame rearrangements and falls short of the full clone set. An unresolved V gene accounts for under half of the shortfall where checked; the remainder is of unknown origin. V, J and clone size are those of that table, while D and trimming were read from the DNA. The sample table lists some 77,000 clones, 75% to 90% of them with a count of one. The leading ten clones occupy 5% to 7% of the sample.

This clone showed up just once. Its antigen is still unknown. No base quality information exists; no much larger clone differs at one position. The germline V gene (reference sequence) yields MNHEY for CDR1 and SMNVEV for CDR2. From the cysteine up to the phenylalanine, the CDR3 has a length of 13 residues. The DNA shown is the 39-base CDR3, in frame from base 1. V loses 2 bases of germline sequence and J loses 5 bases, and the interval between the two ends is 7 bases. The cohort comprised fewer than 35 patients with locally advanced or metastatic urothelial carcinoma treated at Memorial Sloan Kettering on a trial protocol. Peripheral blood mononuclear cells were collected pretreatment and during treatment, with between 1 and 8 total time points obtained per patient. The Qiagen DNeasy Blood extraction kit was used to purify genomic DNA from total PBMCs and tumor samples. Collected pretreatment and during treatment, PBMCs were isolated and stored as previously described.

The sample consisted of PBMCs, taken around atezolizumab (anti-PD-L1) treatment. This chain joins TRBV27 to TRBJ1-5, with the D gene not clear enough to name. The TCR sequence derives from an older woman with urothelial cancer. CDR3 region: CASSLGGDQPQHF. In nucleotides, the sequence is TGTGCCAGCAGTTTAGGCGGGGATCAGCCCCAGCATTTT.